Listed here are 17 T cell receptor beta chains from one sample, sequenced in a study of blood T cell repertoires in COVID-19. TCRdb's table, derived via immunoSEQ multiplex PCR, lists solely in-frame clones and lacks some. This repertoire shows fewer than 200,000 clones, around 83% found once; its top ten account for under 4%. The source material was PBMCs or T cells enriched from blood (not recorded which). These receptors were obtained from a woman in her twenties or thirties who had been exposed to COVID-19.

This chain links TRBV30 with TRBJ1-2, with D possibly TRBD1 on 6 matching bases. CDR3 length: 12 amino acids. Germline V gives CDR1 GTSNPN, CDR2 SVGIG (reference sequence). The CDR3: CATTGQSYGYTF. Written as DNA, the CDR3 is TGTGCAACAACCGGACAGTCCTATGGCTACACCTTC.

This sequence joins TRBV24-1 and TRBJ1-4; D might be TRBD1 (6 bases). Trimming removed 1 base from V and 4 bases from J, with 9 bases in between. The CDR3 sequence is 15 residues long. CDR1 is KGHDR and CDR2 is SFDVKD in the germline V gene. The CDR3 sequence: CATSDFVGGNEKLFF. Written as DNA, the CDR3 is TGTGCCACCAGTGATTTTGTAGGGGGTAATGAAAAACTGTTTTTT.

Regarding this clone: Other nucleotide sequences from this sample produce the same CDR3. The genes are TRBV12-3 or TRBV12-4 and TRBJ1-1; 8 positions match TRBD1. V lost 6 bases to trimming and J lost 3 bases; unmatched junction nucleotides: 3. The length of the CDR3 is 13 residues. CDR3 sequence reads: CASSLTGDTEAFF. CDR3 sequence (DNA): TGTGCCAGCAGCCTGACAGGGGACACTGAAGCTTTCTTT.

This rearrangement joins TRBV28 to TRBJ1-4, with TRBD1 as a possible D gene (6 bases). V lost 7 bases, J lost 7 bases, and 19 bases lay in between. This CDR3 has 15 residues. Germline CDR1 is MDHEN and CDR2 is SYDVKM. The CDR3 bases are TGTGCCAGCACCCCAACTGACAGGCACAGTGAAAAACTGTTTTTT. Its protein product is CASTPTDRHSEKLFF.

A few counts support this clone. The rearrangement links TRBV19 to TRBJ1-1; D gene unclear. V lost 6 bases and J lost 1, with 6 bases in between. The CDR3 covers 12 residues. Germline lookup yields CDR1 LNHDA and CDR2 SQIVND (reference sequence). For the CDR3, the DNA is TGTGCCAGTAGATCGGGGAACACTGAAGCTTTCTTT. It encodes CASRSGNTEAFF. The full variable domain, with the rest looked up from reference TRBV19 and TRBJ1-1, is DGGITQSPKYLFRKEGQNVTLSCEQNLNHDAMYWYRQDPGQGLRLIYYSQIVNDFQKGDIAEGYSVSREKKESFPLTVTSAQKNPTAFYLCASRSGNTEAFFGQGTRLTVV.

CDR3 DNA: TGTGCCAGTAGTACGTCGGGACAGGGATCGACCGAGCAGTACTTC. It encodes CASSTSGQGSTEQYF. V is TRBV19 and J is TRBJ2-7; 9 bases are a match to TRBD1. The germline CDR1 and CDR2 sequences are LNHDA and SQIVND (reference sequence). With V trimmed by 4 bases and J by 6 bases, 10 bases remained unmatched. The CDR3 extends over 15 amino acids. Based on the CDR3 plus reference TRBV19 and TRBJ2-7, the full variable domain is DGGITQSPKYLFRKEGQNVTLSCEQNLNHDAMYWYRQDPGQGLRLIYYSQIVNDFQKGDIAEGYSVSREKKESFPLTVTSAQKNPTAFYLCASSTSGQGSTEQYFGPGTRLTVT.

This CDR3 is CASSLGVLFYYEQYF. CDR3 nucleotides: TGTGCCAGCAGCTTGGGAGTCCTCTTTTATTACGAGCAGTACTTC. The chain links TRBV5-6 to TRBJ2-7; D gene unclear. Germline CDR1 and CDR2: SGHDT and YYEEEE. The CDR3 consists of 15 residues. Trimming took off 0 bases at V and 4 bases at J, with 14 bases between the two ends.

This clone was picked up a small number of times. The V call is TRBV5-6, the J call TRBJ1-2; 8 nucleotides align to TRBD1. Trimming at V came to 4 bases and at J to 4 bases, leaving 12 bases not matched to a gene. The CDR3 is 16 residues long. Germline V gene data show CDR1 as SGHDT and CDR2 as YYEEEE. The CDR3: CASSPRAGGMVYGYTF. The CDR3 coding sequence is TGTGCCAGCAGCCCACGGGCAGGGGGCATGGTCTATGGCTACACCTTC. The full variable domain, completed using reference TRBV5-6 and TRBJ1-2, is DAGVTQSPTHLIKTRGQQVTLRCSPKSGHDTVSWYQQALGQGPQFIFQYYEEEERQRGNFPDRFSGHQFPNYSSELNVNALLLGDSALYLCASSPRAGGMVYGYTFGSGTRLTVV.

The chain joins TRBV2 to TRBJ1-1; D remains ambiguous. V was shortened by 5 bases and J by 6 bases, with 10 bases between the two germline ends. CDR3 length equals 12 residues. Germline V lookup: CDR1 SNHLY, CDR2 FYNNEI. The CDR3 spells CASSLNGPEAFF. The CDR3 DNA sequence: TGTGCCAGCAGTTTAAATGGGCCTGAAGCTTTCTTT.

The J gene is TRBJ2-2, the V gene TRBV11-2; 14 nucleotides agree with TRBD2. Germline values: CDR1 SGHAT, CDR2 FQNNGV. Germline trimming cut 6 bases from V and 0 bases from J; bases unmatched to any gene: 6. The CDR3 consists of 18 residues. CDR3 DNA: TGTGCCAGCAGTAAGGGACTAGCGGGGGCCCCGAACACCGGGGAGCTGTTTTTT. It is translated as CASSKGLAGAPNTGELFF.

At least ten counts were recorded for this clone. The chain uses TRBV11-2 and TRBJ1-1; the D gene is possibly TRBD1 (6 bases). The length of the CDR3 is 13 residues. Between the trimmed V and J ends, which lost 3 bases and 6 bases, there was a span of 11 bases. Germline assignment: CDR1 SGHAT and CDR2 FQNNGV. This CDR3 is CASSFSGESEAFF. As DNA, the CDR3 is TGTGCCAGCAGCTTCTCAGGGGAGTCTGAAGCTTTCTTT.

The rearrangement links TRBV7-9 to TRBJ2-3; maybe TRBD1 (5 bases). Per germline, CDR1 SEHNR and CDR2 FQNEAQ (reference sequence). V was cut by 6 bases and J by 2 bases, with 15 bases left in between. The CDR3 sequence is 15 residues long. The DNA for the CDR3 is TGTGCCAGCAGTTCGGCAGGGATTTACACAGATACGCAGTATTTT. As protein: CASSSAGIYTDTQYF.

This chain links TRBV4-3 with TRBJ2-3; TRBD1 matches 8 bases. Looked up from germline, CDR1 is LGHNA and CDR2 is YSLEER. V trimming: 3 bases; J trimming: 4 bases; junction bases outside the gene matches: 6. This CDR3 comprises 15 residues. CDR3 region: CASSHIRGRPDTQYF. Written as DNA, the CDR3 is TGCGCCAGCAGCCATATCAGGGGGCGGCCAGATACGCAGTATTTT.

The V call is TRBV7-9, the J call TRBJ1-3; possibly TRBD1 for D (5 bases). V was pared by 7 bases and J by 1 base, with 11 bases between. The CDR3 runs 14 residues. CDR1 is SEHNR and CDR2 is FQNEAQ in the germline V gene (reference sequence). This CDR3 reads CASTHGTSGNTIYF. CDR3 sequence (DNA): TGTGCCAGCACCCATGGGACTTCTGGAAACACCATATATTTT.

The V and J genes are TRBV11-2 and TRBJ1-1; 10 positions match TRBD1. CDR1 is SGHAT and CDR2 is FQNNGV in the germline V gene. Losses at the gene ends were 4 bases for V and 6 bases for J; bases not matched to a gene: 5. CDR3 length: 14 amino acids. This CDR3 is CASSSRDRGAEAFF. For the CDR3, the DNA is TGTGCCAGCAGCTCCCGGGACAGGGGCGCTGAAGCTTTCTTT.

The chain joins TRBV5-4 to TRBJ2-1, with TRBD2 matching 8 bases. There are 16 residues in the CDR3. V was clipped by 2 bases and J by 1 base; unmatched bases: 5. Germline CDR1 reads SGHNT; CDR2 reads YYREEE (reference sequence). The CDR3 coding sequence is TGTGCCAGCAGCTTCCAGTCGGGGGGGTCCTACAATGAGCAGTTCTTC. Protein product: CASSFQSGGSYNEQFF.

Concerning this clone itself: Distinct nucleotide sequences in the sample also encode this CDR3. The V and J genes are TRBV7-9 and TRBJ1-6, with TRBD1 matching 11 bases. This CDR3 is 14 amino acids long. Germline-derived CDR1 and CDR2 are SEHNR and FQNEAQ (reference sequence). V shed 1 base and J 10 bases; nucleotides not matched to a gene: 0. Here the CDR3 reads CASSLGTGGSPLHF. The CDR3 DNA sequence: TGTGCCAGCAGCTTAGGGACAGGGGGCTCACCCCTCCACTTT.